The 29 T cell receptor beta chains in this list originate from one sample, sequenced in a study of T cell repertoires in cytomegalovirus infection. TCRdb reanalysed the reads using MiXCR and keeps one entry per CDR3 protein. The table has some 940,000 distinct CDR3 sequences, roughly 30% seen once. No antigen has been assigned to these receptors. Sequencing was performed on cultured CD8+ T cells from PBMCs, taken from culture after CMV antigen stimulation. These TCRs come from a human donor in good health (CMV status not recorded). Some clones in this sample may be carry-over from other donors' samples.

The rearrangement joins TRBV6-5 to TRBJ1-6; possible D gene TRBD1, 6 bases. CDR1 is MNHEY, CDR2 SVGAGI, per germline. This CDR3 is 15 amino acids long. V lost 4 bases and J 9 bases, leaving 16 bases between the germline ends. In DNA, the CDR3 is TGTGCCAGCAGTTGGGACAAAGTAGGAGGTTCACCCCTCCACTTT. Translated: CASSWDKVGGSPLHF.

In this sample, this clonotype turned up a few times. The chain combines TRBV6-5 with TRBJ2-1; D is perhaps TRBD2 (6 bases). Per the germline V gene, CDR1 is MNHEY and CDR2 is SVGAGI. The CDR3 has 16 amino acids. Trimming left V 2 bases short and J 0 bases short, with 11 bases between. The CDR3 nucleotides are TGTGCCAGCAGTTACGTCGGGGGTGGCTCCTACAATGAGCAGTTCTTC. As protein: CASSYVGGGSYNEQFF.

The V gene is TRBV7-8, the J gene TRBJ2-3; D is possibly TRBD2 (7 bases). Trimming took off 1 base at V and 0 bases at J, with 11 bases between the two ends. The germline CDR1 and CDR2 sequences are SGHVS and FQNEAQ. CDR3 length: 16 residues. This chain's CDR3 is CASSLDTGGSTDTQYF. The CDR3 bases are TGTGCCAGCAGCTTAGATACGGGGGGCAGCACAGATACGCAGTATTTT.

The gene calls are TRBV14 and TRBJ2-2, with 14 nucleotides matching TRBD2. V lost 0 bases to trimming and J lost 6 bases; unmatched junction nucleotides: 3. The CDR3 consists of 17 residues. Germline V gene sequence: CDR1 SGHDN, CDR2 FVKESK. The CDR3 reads CASSQDPGLAGAGELFF. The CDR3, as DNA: TGTGCCAGCAGCCAAGATCCGGGACTAGCGGGGGCCGGGGAGCTGTTTTTT.

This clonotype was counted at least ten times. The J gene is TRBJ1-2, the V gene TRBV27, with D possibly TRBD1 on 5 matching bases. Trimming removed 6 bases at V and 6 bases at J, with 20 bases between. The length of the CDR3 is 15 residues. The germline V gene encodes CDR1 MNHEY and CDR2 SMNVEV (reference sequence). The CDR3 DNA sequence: TGTGCCAGCAGCGTTCACCCCACAGGATGGAATGGCTACACCTTC. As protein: CASSVHPTGWNGYTF.

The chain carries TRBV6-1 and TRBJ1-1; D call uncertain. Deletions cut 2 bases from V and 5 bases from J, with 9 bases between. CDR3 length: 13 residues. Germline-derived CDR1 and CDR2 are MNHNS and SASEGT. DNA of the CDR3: TGTGCCAGCAGTGAATGGGCGGGGACTGAAGCTTTCTTT. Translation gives CASSEWAGTEAFF.

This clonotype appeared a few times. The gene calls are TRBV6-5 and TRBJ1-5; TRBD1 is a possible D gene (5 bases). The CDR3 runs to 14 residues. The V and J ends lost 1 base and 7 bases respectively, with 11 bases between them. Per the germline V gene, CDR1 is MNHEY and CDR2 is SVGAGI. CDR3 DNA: TGTGCCAGCAGTTACTTCTCTTCAGGGCAGCCCCAGCATTTT. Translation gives CASSYFSSGQPQHF.

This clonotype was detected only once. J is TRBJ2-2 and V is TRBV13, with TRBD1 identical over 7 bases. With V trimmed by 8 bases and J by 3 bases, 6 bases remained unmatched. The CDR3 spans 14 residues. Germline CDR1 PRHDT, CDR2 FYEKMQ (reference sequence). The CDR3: CASHPTGYTGELFF. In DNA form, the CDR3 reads TGTGCCAGCCACCCGACAGGGTACACCGGGGAGCTGTTTTTT.

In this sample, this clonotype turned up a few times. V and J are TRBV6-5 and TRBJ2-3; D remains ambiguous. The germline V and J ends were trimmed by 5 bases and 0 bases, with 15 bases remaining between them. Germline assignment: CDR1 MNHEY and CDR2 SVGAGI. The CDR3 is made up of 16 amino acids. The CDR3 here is CASSRTTYKSTDTQYF. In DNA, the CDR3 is TGTGCCAGCAGTCGGACCACCTATAAAAGCACAGATACGCAGTATTTT.

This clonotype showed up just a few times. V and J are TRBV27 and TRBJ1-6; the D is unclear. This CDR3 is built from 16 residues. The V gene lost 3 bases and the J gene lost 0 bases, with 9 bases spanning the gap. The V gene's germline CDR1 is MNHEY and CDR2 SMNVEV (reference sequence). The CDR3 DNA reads TGTGCCAGCAGTTTGACGGACCTCTCCTATAATTCACCCCTCCACTTT. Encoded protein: CASSLTDLSYNSPLHF.

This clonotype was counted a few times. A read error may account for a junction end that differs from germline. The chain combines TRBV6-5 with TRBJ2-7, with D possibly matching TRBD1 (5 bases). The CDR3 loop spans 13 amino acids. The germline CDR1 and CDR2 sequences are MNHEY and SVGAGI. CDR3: CASSYGPTGEPNF. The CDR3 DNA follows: TGTGCCAGCAGTTACGGCCCCACAGGTGAACCCAACTTC.

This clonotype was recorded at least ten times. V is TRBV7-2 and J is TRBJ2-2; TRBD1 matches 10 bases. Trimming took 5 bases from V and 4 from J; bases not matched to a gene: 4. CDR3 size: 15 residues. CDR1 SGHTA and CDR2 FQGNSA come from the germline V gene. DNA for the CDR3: TGTGCCAGCAGCCAGAGGACAGGGGGCACCGGGGAGCTGTTTTTT. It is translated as CASSQRTGGTGELFF.

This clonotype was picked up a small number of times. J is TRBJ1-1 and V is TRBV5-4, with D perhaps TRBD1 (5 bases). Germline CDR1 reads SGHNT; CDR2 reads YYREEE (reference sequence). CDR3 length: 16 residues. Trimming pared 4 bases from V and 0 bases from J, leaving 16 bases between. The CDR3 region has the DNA TGTGCCAGCAGCGCGGGACCTAATATCATGAACACTGAAGCTTTCTTT. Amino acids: CASSAGPNIMNTEAFF.

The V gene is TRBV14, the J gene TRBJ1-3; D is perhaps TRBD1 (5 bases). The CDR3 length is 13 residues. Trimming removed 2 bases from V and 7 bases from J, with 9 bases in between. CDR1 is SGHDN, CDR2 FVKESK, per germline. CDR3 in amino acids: CASSQTGVNTIYF. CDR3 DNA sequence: TGTGCCAGCAGCCAAACGGGGGTTAACACCATATATTTT.

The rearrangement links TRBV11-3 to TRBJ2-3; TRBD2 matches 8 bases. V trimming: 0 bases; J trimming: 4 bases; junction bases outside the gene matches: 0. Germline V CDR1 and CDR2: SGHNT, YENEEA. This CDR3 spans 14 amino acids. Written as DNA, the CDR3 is TGTGCCAGCAGCTTAGAAGCGGGGGCAGATACGCAGTATTTT. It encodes CASSLEAGADTQYF.

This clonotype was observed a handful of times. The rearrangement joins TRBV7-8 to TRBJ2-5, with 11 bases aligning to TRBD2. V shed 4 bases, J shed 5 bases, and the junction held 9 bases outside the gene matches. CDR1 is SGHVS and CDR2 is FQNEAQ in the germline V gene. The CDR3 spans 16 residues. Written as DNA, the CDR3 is TGTGCCAGCAGCTACGTAGCGGGGGGGCAGAGGGAGACCCAGTACTTC. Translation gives CASSYVAGGQRETQYF. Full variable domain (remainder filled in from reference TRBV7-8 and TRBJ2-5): GAGVSQSPRYKVAKRGQDVALRCDPISGHVSLFWYQQALGQGPEFLTYFQNEAQLDKSGLPSDRFFAERPEGSVSTLKIQRTQQEDSAVYLCASSYVAGGQRETQYFGPGTRLLVL.

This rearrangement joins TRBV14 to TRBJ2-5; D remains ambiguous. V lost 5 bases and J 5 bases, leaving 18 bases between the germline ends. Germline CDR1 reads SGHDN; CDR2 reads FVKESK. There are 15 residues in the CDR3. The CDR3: CASSSPVGPRETQYF. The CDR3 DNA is TGTGCCAGCAGCTCTCCGGTAGGGCCTCGGGAGACCCAGTACTTC.

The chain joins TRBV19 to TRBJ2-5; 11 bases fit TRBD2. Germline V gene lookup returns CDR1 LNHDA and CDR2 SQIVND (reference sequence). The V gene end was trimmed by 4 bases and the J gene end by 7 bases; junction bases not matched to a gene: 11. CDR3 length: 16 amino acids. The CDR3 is CASSKRVAGGPGTQYF. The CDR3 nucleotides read TGTGCCAGTAGTAAGCGCGTAGCGGGGGGGCCCGGGACCCAGTACTTC.

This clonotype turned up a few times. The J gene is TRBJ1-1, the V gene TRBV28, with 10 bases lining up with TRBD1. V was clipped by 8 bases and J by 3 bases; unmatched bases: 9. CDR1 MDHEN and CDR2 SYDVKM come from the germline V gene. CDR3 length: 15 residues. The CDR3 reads CASSGTGDMYTEAFF. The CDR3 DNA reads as TGTGCCAGCTCCGGGACAGGGGATATGTACACTGAAGCTTTCTTT.

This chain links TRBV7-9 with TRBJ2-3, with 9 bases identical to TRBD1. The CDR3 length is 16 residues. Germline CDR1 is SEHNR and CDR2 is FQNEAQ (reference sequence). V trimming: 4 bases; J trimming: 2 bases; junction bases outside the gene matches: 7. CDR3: CASSSRTGDHTDTQYF. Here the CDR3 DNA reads TGTGCCAGCAGCTCACGGACAGGGGACCACACAGATACGCAGTATTTT.

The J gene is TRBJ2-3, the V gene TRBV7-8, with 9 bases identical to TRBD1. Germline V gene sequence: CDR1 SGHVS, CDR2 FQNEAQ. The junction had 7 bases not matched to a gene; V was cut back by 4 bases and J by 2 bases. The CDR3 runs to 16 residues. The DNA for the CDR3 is TGTGCCAGCAGCTACCCTAACAGGGGGCACACAGATACGCAGTATTTT. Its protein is CASSYPNRGHTDTQYF. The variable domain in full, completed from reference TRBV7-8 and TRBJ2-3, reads GAGVSQSPRYKVAKRGQDVALRCDPISGHVSLFWYQQALGQGPEFLTYFQNEAQLDKSGLPSDRFFAERPEGSVSTLKIQRTQQEDSAVYLCASSYPNRGHTDTQYFGPGTRLTVL.

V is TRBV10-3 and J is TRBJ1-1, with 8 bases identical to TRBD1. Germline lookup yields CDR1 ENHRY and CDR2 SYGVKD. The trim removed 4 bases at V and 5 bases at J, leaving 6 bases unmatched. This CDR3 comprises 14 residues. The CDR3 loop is CAISVGQGGTEAFF. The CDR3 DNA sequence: TGTGCCATCAGTGTTGGACAGGGAGGTACTGAAGCTTTCTTT.

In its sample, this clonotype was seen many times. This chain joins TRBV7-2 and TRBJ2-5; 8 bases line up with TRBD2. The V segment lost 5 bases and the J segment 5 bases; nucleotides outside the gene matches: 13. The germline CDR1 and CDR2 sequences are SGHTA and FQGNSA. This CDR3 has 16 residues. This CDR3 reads CASSPGLASLRETQYF. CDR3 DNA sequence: TGTGCCAGCAGCCCAGGACTAGCTTCCTTGAGGGAGACCCAGTACTTC.

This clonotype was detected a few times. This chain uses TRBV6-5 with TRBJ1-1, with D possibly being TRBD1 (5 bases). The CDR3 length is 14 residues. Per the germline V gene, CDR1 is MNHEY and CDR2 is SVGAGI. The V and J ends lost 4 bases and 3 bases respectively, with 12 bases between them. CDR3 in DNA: TGTGCCAGCAGTTTTCAGGGAGCGGACACTGAAGCTTTCTTT. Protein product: CASSFQGADTEAFF.

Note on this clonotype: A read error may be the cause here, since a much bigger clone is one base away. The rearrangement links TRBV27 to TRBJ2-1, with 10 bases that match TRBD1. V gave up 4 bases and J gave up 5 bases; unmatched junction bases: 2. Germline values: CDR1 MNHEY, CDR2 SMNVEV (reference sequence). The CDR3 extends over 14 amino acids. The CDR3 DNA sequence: TGTGCCAGCAGTTGGACAGGGGGTGACAATGAGCAGTTCTTC. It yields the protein CASSWTGGDNEQFF.

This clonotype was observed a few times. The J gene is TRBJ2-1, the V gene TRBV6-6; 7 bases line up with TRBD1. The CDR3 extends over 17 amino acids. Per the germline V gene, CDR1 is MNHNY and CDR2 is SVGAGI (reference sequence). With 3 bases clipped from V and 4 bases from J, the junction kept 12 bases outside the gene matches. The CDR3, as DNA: TGTGCCAGCAGTTATTCGACAGGGCCCATGCGTTACAATGAGCAGTTCTTC. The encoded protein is CASSYSTGPMRYNEQFF.

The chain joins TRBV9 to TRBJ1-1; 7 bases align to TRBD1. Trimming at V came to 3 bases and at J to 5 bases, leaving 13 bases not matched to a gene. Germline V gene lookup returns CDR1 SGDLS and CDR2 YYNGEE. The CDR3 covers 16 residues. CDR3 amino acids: CASSANPSTGRTEAFF. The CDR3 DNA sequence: TGTGCCAGCAGCGCTAACCCTTCGACAGGGCGGACTGAAGCTTTCTTT.

This CDR3 is CASSYSGLAQAYEQYV. The CDR3 DNA reads TGTGCCAGCAGTTACTCGGGACTAGCCCAAGCCTACGAGCAGTACGTC. The V call is TRBV6-2 or TRBV6-3, the J call TRBJ2-7; 9 nucleotides match TRBD2. CDR1 and CDR2 from the germline V gene are MNHEY and SVGEGT. This CDR3 spans 16 amino acids. V gave up 0 bases and J gave up 2 bases; unmatched junction bases: 5.

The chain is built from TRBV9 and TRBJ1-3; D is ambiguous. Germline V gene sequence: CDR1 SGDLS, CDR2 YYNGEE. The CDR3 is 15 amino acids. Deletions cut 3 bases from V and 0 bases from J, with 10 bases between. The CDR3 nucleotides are TGTGCCAGCAGCGGCGACTGGAGCTCTGGAAACACCATATATTTT. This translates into CASSGDWSSGNTIYF.